A single sample is the source of the 9 T cell receptor beta chains below, sequenced in a study of regulatory T cells in long-lasting Graves disease. Time point in this sample: persistent/refractory GD, antithyroid drugs over 5 years with positive TRAb. The TCR library was prepared using RNA isolated from PBMCs. Building of the TCR beta libraries involved iRepertoire HTBI primers and Arm-PCR of CDR3 regions. TCRdb re-derived calls from the multiplex PCR reads in MiXCR, one entry per CDR3 protein. The table has 450,000 or so distinct CDR3 sequences, 20% to 25% seen once. The specimen was peripheral blood mononuclear cells (PBMCs), collected when the disease was refractory, from a patient treated with antithyroid drugs. Receptor source: a female donor with Graves disease.

V and J are TRBV5-1 and TRBJ2-2, with D perhaps matching TRBD2 (6 bases). Germline V gene sequence: CDR1 SGHRS, CDR2 YFSETQ. Trimming left V 2 bases short and J 1 base short, with 9 bases between. This CDR3 contains 15 residues. The CDR3 protein is CASSFRAGNTGELFF. CDR3 sequence (DNA): TGCGCCAGCAGCTTCCGAGCGGGGAACACCGGGGAGCTGTTTTTT.

This chain joins TRBV12-3 or TRBV12-4 and TRBJ1-5, with D hard to call. V dropped 1 base and J dropped 8 bases, with 12 bases sitting between them. This CDR3 comprises 14 residues. This CDR3 is CASSLGGLVEPQHF. The DNA of the CDR3 is TGTGCCAGCAGTTTAGGAGGCCTAGTCGAGCCCCAGCATTTT.

The chain's CDR3 is CASSLMYTDQETQYF. CDR3 coding DNA: TGTGCCAGCAGCTTAATGTACACAGACCAAGAGACCCAGTACTTC. This sequence joins TRBV2 and TRBJ2-5; D gene unclear. V was shortened by 6 bases and J by 0 bases, with 14 bases between the two germline ends. The germline V gene has CDR1 SNHLY and CDR2 FYNNEI. The CDR3 covers 15 residues.

The chain employs TRBV6-2 or TRBV6-3 and TRBJ2-2; D gene uncertain. The germline gives CDR1 MNHEY, CDR2 SVGEGT. The CDR3 has 15 amino acids. The V gene lost 3 bases and the J gene lost 2 bases, with 10 bases spanning the gap. The CDR3 protein is CASSYWAGNTGELFF. The CDR3 DNA reads as TGTGCCAGCAGTTATTGGGCTGGAAACACCGGGGAGCTGTTTTTT.

The V gene is TRBV5-1, the J gene TRBJ2-3, with 7 positions matching TRBD2. The CDR3 loop spans 16 amino acids. CDR1 is SGHRS and CDR2 is YFSETQ in the germline V gene. V lost 0 bases to trimming and J lost 1 base; unmatched junction nucleotides: 5. The CDR3 region is CASSLGLADGTDTQYF. Written as DNA, the CDR3 is TGCGCCAGCAGCTTGGGCCTAGCGGACGGCACAGATACGCAGTATTTT.

The sample holds many counts of this clonotype. V and J are TRBV27 and TRBJ2-7; 7 bases align to TRBD1. This CDR3 is 14 amino acids long. CDR1 is MNHEY, CDR2 SMNVEV, per germline (reference sequence). With V trimmed by 8 bases and J by 4 bases, 11 bases remained unmatched. The CDR3 loop is CASWVPGQPYEQYF. The CDR3 coding sequence is TGTGCCAGCTGGGTTCCGGGACAGCCATACGAGCAGTACTTC.

This clonotype was recorded at least ten times. V gene TRBV6-5 combines with J gene TRBJ2-2; no firm D call. The CDR3 contains 15 residues. Germline loops: CDR1 MNHEY, CDR2 SVGAGI. The V and J ends lost 4 bases and 3 bases respectively, with 12 bases between them. In DNA form, the CDR3 reads TGTGCCAGCAGTTCCCCCCCGGCGGACACCGGGGAGCTGTTTTTT. Its translation: CASSSPPADTGELFF.

CDR3 loop: CATPGGKVSYEQYF. The CDR3 nucleotides are TGTGCCACTCCCGGGGGAAAGGTCTCCTACGAGCAGTACTTC. The chain has TRBV27 and TRBJ2-7; maybe TRBD2 (6 bases). Trimming shortened V by 10 bases and J by 0 bases, and 16 bases separated the two germline ends. This CDR3 is 14 amino acids long. From germline, CDR1 is MNHEY and CDR2 SMNVEV (reference sequence).

The chain carries TRBV30 and TRBJ1-1; 8 positions match TRBD1. CDR3 length: 14 residues. V dropped 3 bases and J dropped 1; count of bases not matched to a gene: 4. Germline V gene data show CDR1 as GTSNPN and CDR2 as SVGIG (reference sequence). DNA of the CDR3: TGTGCCTGGAGCAGGGGGCTGGCGAACACTGAAGCTTTCTTT. Translated: CAWSRGLANTEAFF. The full variable domain, rest sourced from reference TRBV30 and TRBJ1-1, is SQTIHQWPATLVQPVGSPLSLECTVEGTSNPNLYWYRQAAGRGLQLLFYSVGIGQISSEVPQNLSASRPQDRQFILSSKKLLLSDSGFYLCAWSRGLANTEAFFGQGTRLTVV.